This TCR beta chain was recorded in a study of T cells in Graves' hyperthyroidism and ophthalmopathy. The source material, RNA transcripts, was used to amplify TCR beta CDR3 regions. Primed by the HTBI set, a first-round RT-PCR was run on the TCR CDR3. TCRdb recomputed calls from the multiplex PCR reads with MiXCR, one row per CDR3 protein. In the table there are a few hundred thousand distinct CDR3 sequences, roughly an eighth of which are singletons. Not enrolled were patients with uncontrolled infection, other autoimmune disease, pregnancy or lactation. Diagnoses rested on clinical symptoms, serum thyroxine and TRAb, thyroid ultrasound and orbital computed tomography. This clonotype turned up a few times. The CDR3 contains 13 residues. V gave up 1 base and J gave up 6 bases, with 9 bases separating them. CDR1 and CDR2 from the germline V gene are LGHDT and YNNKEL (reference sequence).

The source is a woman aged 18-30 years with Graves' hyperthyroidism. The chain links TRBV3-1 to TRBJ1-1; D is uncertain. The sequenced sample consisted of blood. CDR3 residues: CASSQARRAEAFF. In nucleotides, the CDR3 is TGTGCCAGCAGCCAAGCCCGGAGGGCTGAAGCTTTCTTT.